Listed below are T cell receptor beta chains from one sample, sequenced in a study of T cell changes during pregnancy in multiple sclerosis. Repertoires were generated with immunoSEQ multiplex PCR, while TCRdb's copy carries only in-frame clones and drops some. The table lists 25,000 to 30,000 clones, 89% of them singletons. This specimen was CD4+ T cells from peripheral blood mononuclear cells, taken in the second trimester of pregnancy. These receptors all stem from a female donor with multiple sclerosis, enrolled in a pregnancy study. The conserved cysteine and the conserved F or W are not part of the CDR3 here. Clone size is stated in some rows and not others, as once, few, many or a class when expanded.

abundance	j_gene	v_gene	CDR3aa
-	TRBJ2-5	TRBV27	ASSYRGQETQY
-	TRBJ2-3	TRBV5-4	ASRSGGARTDTQY
-	TRBJ1-2	TRBV7-9	AMAVPNLNYGYT
-	TRBJ2-7	TRBV28	ASRRSFTYEQY
-	TRBJ1-5	TRBV19	ASSPGPGVGNQPQH
-	TRBJ1-2	TRBV6-1	ASSLGPGGNYGYT
-	TRBJ2-3	TRBV2	ASSGGAGSTDTQY
few	TRBJ1-1	TRBV29-1	SVVTAGGTEAF
-	TRBJ1-1	TRBV2	ASMGQPGGTEAF
-	TRBJ1-2	TRBV5-4	ASSWEQGRYGYT
-	TRBJ2-5	TRBV30	AWGDFQETQY
-	TRBJ2-7	TRBV11-3	ASSLQGGADEQY
-	TRBJ2-3	TRBV19	ASSIAYWGGDTDTQY
-	TRBJ1-2	TRBV28	ASSSTGGGDYGYT
-	TRBJ1-6	TRBV7-8	ASSLFLYSPLH
-	TRBJ2-1	TRBV30	AWSVRGNYNEQF
-	TRBJ1-1	TRBV30	AWSVRTWGSEAF
-	TRBJ1-2	TRBV2	ASSPSWATLYGYT
once	TRBJ2-7	TRBV9	ASSRGQGDYEQY
once	TRBJ2-1	TRBV29-1	SAVRSRENEQF
-	TRBJ1-4	TRBV2	ASRAGGSVEKLF
-	TRBJ2-1	TRBV9	ASSVEQGRYNEQF